This T cell receptor beta chain was obtained from a study of a mutant IDH1 vaccine in newly diagnosed glioma. The assay was immunoSEQ multiplex PCR, and TCRdb's table has in-frame clones only and misses some. The table shows tens of thousands of clones, with more than 80% occurring only once. Time point reported: week 23, last vaccination. One vaccine dose held 300 ug of mutant IDH1 20-mer peptide and came with topical imiquimod. This CDR3 region has 16 residues. V shed 4 bases, J shed 4 bases, and the junction held 10 bases outside the gene matches. Per the germline V gene, CDR1 is SGHRS and CDR2 is YFSETQ. Turning to this clone: The antigen remains undetermined.

The sequence derives from a woman aged 50 to 65 with glioma. The chain joins TRBV5-1 to TRBJ2-2, with TRBD2 matching 7 bases. The source material was PBMCs, sampled from a glioma patient whose treatment included an IDH1 peptide vaccine. The CDR3 region is CASSPAAGVSTGELFF. The DNA of the CDR3 is TGCGCCAGCAGCCCAGCCGCGGGAGTTTCCACCGGGGAGCTGTTTTTT.